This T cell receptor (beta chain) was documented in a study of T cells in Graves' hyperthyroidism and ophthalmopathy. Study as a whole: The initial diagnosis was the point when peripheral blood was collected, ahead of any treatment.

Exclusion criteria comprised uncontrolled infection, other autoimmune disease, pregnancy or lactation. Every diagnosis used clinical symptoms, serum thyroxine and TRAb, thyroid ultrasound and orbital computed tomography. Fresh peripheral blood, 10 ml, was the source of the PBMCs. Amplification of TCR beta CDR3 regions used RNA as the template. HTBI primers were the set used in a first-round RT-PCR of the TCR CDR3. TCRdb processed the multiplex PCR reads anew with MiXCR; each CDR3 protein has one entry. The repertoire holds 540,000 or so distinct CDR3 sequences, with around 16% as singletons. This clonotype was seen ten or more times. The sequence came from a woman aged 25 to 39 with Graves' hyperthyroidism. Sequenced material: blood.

The CDR3 DNA sequence: TGTGCCATCAGTGAGCGGACAGGCCCCATATACAATGAGCAGTTCTTC. It specifies CAISERTGPIYNEQFF. The chain recombines TRBV10-3 with TRBJ2-1, with 7 bases matching TRBD1. V shed 2 bases and J 4 bases; nucleotides not matched to a gene: 8. This CDR3 is 16 amino acids long. From germline, CDR1 is ENHRY and CDR2 SYGVKD.